The 9 T cell receptor beta chains presented below share a single source sample, sequenced in a study of blood T cells in healthy people across ages. Using a J-beta primer mix together with a sample-barcoded 5' primer, a second PCR was run for roughly 6 to 11 cycles. TCRdb called the 5' RACE reads again in MiXCR, with one record for every CDR3 protein. The sample contains roughly 1.5 million distinct CDR3 sequences, approximately 42% of which appear only once. Sequencing was performed on blood. The receptors here all came from a woman under 30 in good health.

This chain's CDR3 is CASSYGGSQGYNEQFF. The CDR3 DNA reads as TGTGCCAGCAGTTACGGCGGGAGCCAAGGCTACAATGAGCAGTTCTTC. The chain combines TRBV6-6 with TRBJ2-1; TRBD2 matches 7 bases. V lost 2 bases to trimming and J lost 3 bases; unmatched junction nucleotides: 7. CDR1 is MNHNY and CDR2 is SVGAGI in the germline V gene (reference sequence). The CDR3 has 16 residues.

The V and J genes are TRBV12-3 or TRBV12-4 and TRBJ2-5; D is uncertain. Trimming stripped 5 bases from V and 4 bases from J, with 14 bases between. There are 14 residues in the CDR3. The CDR3 sequence: CASSGPLLRETQYF. The CDR3 coding sequence is TGTGCCAGCAGTGGCCCCTTGCTTCGAGAGACCCAGTACTTC.

The CDR3 nucleotides read TGTGCCAGCAGTAAAGCCCGGGACAGGGCTGGGGAGACCCAGTACTTC. Amino acid sequence: CASSKARDRAGETQYF. The gene calls are TRBV28 and TRBJ2-7; 9 bases line up with TRBD1. The closer fit of TRBJ2-5 to the DNA end suggests the J call may be wrong. This CDR3 contains 16 residues. The V gene's germline CDR1 is MDHEN and CDR2 SYDVKM.

This clonotype has only one observation. The gene calls are TRBV12-3 or TRBV12-4 and TRBJ1-2; 10 nucleotides line up with TRBD1. The CDR3 length is 13 residues. The V gene end was trimmed by 6 bases and the J gene end by 9 bases; junction bases not matched to a gene: 7. In DNA form, the CDR3 reads TGTGCCAGCAGCGAACCGGGACAGGGGAGCTACACCTTC. It yields the protein CASSEPGQGSYTF.

V usage is TRBV6-2 or TRBV6-3 and J usage is TRBJ1-2, with 7 bases fitting TRBD1. The CDR3 extends over 15 amino acids. Germline values: CDR1 MNHEY, CDR2 SVGEGT. J gave up 2 bases and V 4 bases, and 7 bases lay outside the gene matches. CDR3 sequence reads: CASSLPSTGNYGYTF. The CDR3 DNA reads as TGTGCCAGCAGTTTGCCGTCGACAGGGAACTATGGCTACACCTTC.

This clonotype was recorded once. The chain links TRBV7-2 to TRBJ1-2; D is unclear. This CDR3 region has 15 residues. The ends were cut back, 2 bases at V and 0 bases at J, with 10 bases in the middle. Germline V lookup: CDR1 SGHTA, CDR2 FQGNSA. The DNA for the CDR3 is TGTGCCAGCAGCTTACGTCCGGAAGCTAACTATGGCTACACCTTC. Translation gives CASSLRPEANYGYTF.

The chain is built from TRBV27 and TRBJ1-1; D not certain. This CDR3 spans 13 amino acids. Between the trimmed V and J ends, which lost 7 bases and 1 base, there was a span of 10 bases. From germline, CDR1 is MNHEY and CDR2 SMNVEV (reference sequence). The CDR3 protein is CASKPYSNTEAFF. CDR3 in DNA: TGTGCCAGCAAACCCTACTCGAACACTGAAGCTTTCTTT.

The V call is TRBV20-1, the J call TRBJ1-5; D is undetermined. Germline CDR1 reads DFQATT; CDR2 reads SNEGSKA (reference sequence). The V and J ends lost 4 bases and 0 bases respectively, with 10 bases between them. The CDR3 length is 14 residues. CDR3 protein: CSAKGDGSNQPQHF. The CDR3 DNA reads TGCAGTGCTAAAGGAGACGGTAGCAATCAGCCCCAGCATTTT.

This clonotype was seen only a few times. The CDR3 DNA reads as TGCAGCGTTGAAGAAAAACAGGGGGCTAATGGCTACACCTTC. This gives the protein CSVEEKQGANGYTF. The chain recombines TRBV29-1 with TRBJ1-2; 9 bases match TRBD1. Losses at the gene ends were 0 bases for V and 6 bases for J; bases not matched to a gene: 5. Germline V CDR1 and CDR2: SQVTM, ANQGSEA. The CDR3 contains 14 residues.